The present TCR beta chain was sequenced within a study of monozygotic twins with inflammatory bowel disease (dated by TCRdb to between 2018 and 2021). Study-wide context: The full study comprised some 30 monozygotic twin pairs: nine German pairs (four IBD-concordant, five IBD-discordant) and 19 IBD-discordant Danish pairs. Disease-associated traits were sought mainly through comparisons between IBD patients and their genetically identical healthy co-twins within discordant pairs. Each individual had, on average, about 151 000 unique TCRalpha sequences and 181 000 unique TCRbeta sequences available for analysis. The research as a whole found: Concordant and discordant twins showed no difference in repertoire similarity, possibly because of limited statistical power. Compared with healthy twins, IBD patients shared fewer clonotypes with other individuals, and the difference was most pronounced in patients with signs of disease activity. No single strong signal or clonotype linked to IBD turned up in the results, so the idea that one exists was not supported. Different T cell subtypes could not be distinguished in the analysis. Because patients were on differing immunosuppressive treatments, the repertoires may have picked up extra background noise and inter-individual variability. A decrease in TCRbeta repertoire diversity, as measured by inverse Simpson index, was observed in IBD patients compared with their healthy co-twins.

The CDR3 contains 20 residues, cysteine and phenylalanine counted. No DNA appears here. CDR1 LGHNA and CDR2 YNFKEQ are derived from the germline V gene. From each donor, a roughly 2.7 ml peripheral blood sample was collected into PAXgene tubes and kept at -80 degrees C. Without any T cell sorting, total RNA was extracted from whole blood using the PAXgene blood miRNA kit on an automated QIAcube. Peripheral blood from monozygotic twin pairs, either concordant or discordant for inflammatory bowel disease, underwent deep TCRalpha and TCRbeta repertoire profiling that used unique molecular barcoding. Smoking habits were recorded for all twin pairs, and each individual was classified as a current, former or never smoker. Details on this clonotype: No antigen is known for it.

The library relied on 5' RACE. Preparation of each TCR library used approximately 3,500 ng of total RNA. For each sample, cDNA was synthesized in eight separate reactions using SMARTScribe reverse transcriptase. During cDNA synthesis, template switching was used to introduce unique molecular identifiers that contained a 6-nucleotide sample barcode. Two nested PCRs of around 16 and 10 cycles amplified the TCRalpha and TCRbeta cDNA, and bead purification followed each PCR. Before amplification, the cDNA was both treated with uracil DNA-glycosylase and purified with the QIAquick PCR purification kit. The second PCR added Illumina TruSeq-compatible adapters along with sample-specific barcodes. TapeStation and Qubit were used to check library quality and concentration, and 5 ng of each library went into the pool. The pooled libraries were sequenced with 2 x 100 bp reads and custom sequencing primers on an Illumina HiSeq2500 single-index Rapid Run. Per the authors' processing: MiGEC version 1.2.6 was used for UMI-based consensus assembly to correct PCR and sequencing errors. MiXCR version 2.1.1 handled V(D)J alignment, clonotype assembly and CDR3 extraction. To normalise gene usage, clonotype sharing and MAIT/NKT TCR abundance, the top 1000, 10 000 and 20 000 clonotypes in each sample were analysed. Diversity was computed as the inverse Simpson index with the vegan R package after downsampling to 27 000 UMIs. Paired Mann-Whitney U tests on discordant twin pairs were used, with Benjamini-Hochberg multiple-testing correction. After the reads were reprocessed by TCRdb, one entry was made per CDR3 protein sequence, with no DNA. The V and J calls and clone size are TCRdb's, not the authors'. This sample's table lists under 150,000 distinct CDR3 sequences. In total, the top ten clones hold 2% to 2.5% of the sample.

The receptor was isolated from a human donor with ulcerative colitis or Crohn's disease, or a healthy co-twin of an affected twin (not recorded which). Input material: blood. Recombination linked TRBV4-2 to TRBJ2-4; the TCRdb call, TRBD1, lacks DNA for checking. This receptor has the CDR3 CASSQDNLQSATGERNIQYF.